This T cell receptor (beta chain) was identified in a study of T-cell reconstitution after alpha-beta-depleted transplantation in children. Preparation of the TCRbeta library was carried out with unique molecular identifiers. From the PCR reads, TCRdb called clonotypes with MiXCR, one entry per CDR3 protein. Of around 580,000 distinct CDR3 sequences in the sample, about 23% are singletons; the top ten hold 13% to 15%. This clonotype occurred a few times. The CDR3 runs to 13 residues. Germline V lookup: CDR1 SGHKS, CDR2 YYEKEE (reference sequence). Trimming took off 0 bases at V and 3 bases at J, with 7 bases between the two ends.

The sequence was collected from a boy under two years old who had a stem cell transplant for acute myeloid leukemia, so the T cells may come from the graft donor. The chain has TRBV5-5 and TRBJ2-7; D is undetermined. This specimen consisted of PBMCs, mostly from graft donor cells, obtained 360 days after TCRalphabeta/CD19-depleted stem cell transplant. The CDR3 protein is CASSLESLYEQYV. As DNA, the CDR3 is TGTGCCAGCAGCTTGGAAAGCCTCTACGAGCAGTACGTC.